This TCR beta chain was sequenced for a study of cytomegalovirus exposure and HLA in healthy donors. Study details: Inside one of the first data releases sat roughly 80 million unique TCRs taken from HLA-typed donors.

Study findings and constraints: For most TCR beta V segments, an earlier analysis put the productive rate at about 90% or about 30% of the time. In a later analysis, TCR association rates varied by HLA locus: DRB1 most, HLA-C fewest. Trimming of TCR beta V- and J-genes showed a link, identified in a later analysis, to a missense DCLRE1C variant.

In this sample, this clone turned up a few times. Its antigen remains unidentified. The PCR ran on 60 Vbeta and 13 Jbeta primers. Sequencing used immunoSEQ multiplex PCR; TCRdb keeps in-frame clones, though not all of them. Of fewer than 250,000 clones in the sample, over 60% were seen once. CDR1 and CDR2 (germline): SQVTM, ANQGSEA. V was shortened by 5 bases and J by 0 bases, with 14 bases between the two germline ends. The CDR3 runs to 14 residues. The sequence was collected from a young man in good health and CMV-seronegative. Sample: PBMCs. The chain carries TRBV29-1 and TRBJ2-7, with D perhaps matching TRBD1 (6 bases). The CDR3 nucleotides read TGCAGCGTTCTTACCGGGACAAGCTCCTACGAGCAGTACTTC. Translated: CSVLTGTSSYEQYF.